This record covers a single TCR beta chain. Using its own MiXCR run on the RACE reads, TCRdb lists one record per CDR3 protein. The data contain 210,000 or so distinct CDR3 sequences, under 30% of them singletons. This sample was included in a study of human T cells and chemical hapten exposure. The time point: patch test 3, about 24 weeks after DPC sensitization. The treatment here: therapeutic diphenylcyclopropenone sensitization with weekly scalp DPC. CDR3 length: 14 amino acids. CDR1 is MGHRA, CDR2 YSYEKL, per germline. The V and J ends lost 0 bases and 6 bases respectively, with 11 bases between them.

The chain combines TRBV4-1 with TRBJ1-1, with a weak D call TRBD1 (5 bases). The sample here was whole blood, taken in connection with sensitization to the hapten diphenylcyclopropenone (DPC). The receptor comes from a middle-aged woman with alopecia areata. Some clones in this sample may be carry-over from other donors' samples. The CDR3 region is CASSQDERGSEAFF. CDR3 DNA: TGCGCCAGCAGCCAAGATGAGAGGGGCTCTGAAGCTTTCTTT.